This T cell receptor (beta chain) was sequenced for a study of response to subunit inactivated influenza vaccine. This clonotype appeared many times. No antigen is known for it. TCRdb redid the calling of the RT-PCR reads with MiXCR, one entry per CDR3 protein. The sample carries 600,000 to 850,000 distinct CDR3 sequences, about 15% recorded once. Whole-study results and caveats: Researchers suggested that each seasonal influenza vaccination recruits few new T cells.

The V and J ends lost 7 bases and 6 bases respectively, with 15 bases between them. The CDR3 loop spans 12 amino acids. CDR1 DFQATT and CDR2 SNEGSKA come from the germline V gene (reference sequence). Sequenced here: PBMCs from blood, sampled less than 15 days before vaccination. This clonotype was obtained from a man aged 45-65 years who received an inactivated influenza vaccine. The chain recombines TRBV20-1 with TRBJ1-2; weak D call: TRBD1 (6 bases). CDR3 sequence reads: CSGSRGGDGYTF. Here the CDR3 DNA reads TGCAGTGGGTCGAGGGGGGGTGATGGCTACACCTTC.